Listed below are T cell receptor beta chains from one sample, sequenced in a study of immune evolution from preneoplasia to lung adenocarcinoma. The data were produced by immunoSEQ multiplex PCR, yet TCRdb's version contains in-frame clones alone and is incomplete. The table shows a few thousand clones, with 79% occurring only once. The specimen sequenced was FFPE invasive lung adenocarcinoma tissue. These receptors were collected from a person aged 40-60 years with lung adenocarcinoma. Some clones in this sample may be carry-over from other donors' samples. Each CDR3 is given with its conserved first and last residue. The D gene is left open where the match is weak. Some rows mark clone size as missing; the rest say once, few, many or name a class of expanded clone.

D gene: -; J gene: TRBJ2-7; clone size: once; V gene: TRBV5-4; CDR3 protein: CASSPAGDAYEKQYF; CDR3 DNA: TGTGCCAGCAGCCCCGCCGGGGACGCATACGAGAAGCAGTACTTC
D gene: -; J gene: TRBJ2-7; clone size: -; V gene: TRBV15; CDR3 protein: CATSRQDGTYEQYF; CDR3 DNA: TGTGCCACCAGCAGACAGGACGGGACCTACGAGCAGTACTTC
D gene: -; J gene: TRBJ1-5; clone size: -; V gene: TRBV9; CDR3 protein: CASSVSGGGGQPQHF; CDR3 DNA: TGTGCCAGCAGCGTGAGCGGTGGGGGAGGGCAGCCCCAGCATTTT
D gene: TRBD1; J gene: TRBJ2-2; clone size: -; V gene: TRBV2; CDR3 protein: CASSPGQGATGELFF; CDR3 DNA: TGTGCCAGCAGCCCGGGACAGGGGGCGACCGGGGAGCTGTTTTTT
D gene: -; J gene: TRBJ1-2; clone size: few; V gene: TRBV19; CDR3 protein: CASSIDGRGSSSGYTF; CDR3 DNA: TGTGCCAGTAGTATTGACGGGCGGGGCAGCTCGTCTGGCTACACCTTC
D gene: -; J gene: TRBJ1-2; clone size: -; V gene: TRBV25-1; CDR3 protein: CASSATAARGYTF; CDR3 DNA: TGTGCCAGCAGTGCTACAGCGGCGCGGGGCTACACCTTC
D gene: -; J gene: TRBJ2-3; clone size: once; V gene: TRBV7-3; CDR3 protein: CASSFGGTAADTQYF; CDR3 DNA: TGTGCCAGCAGCTTCGGCGGGACAGCAGCGGATACGCAGTATTTT
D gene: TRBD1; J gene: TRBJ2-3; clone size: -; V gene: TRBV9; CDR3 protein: CASSFYGTGGPDTQYF; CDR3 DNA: TGTGCCAGCAGCTTTTACGGGACAGGTGGCCCAGATACGCAGTATTTT
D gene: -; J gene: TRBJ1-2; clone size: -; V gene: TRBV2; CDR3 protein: CASNQGGSYGYTF; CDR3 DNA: TGTGCCAGCAATCAGGGTGGTTCCTATGGCTACACCTTC
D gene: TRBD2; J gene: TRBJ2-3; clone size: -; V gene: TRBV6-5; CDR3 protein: CASKRLADTDTQYF; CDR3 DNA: TGTGCCAGCAAGAGACTAGCGGACACAGATACGCAGTATTTT
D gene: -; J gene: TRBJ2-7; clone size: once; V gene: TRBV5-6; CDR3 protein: CASSPNGILAYEQYF; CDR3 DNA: TGTGCCAGCAGCCCTAACGGAATTTTAGCCTACGAGCAGTACTTC
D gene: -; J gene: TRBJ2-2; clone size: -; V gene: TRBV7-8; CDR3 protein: CASATNLWTGELFF; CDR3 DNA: TGTGCCAGCGCCACTAACTTATGGACCGGGGAGCTGTTTTTT
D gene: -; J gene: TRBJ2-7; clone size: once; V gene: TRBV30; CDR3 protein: CAWSRGGYEQYF; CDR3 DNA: TGTGCCTGGAGTAGGGGAGGATACGAGCAGTACTTC
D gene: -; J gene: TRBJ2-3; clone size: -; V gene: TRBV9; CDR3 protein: CASSVEATTDTQYF; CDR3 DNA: TGTGCCAGCAGCGTAGAGGCTACCACAGATACGCAGTATTTT
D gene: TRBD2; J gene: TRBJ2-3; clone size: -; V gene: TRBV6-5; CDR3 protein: CASSYLGGITDTQYF; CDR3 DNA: TGTGCCAGCAGTTACCTCGGGGGGATCACAGATACGCAGTATTTT
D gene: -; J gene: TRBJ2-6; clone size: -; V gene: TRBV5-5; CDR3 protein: CASSVSGANVLTF; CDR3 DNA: TGTGCCAGCAGCGTCTCTGGGGCCAACGTCCTGACTTTC
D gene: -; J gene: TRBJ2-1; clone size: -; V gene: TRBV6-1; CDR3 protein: CASSVRGFSYNEQFF; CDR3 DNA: TGTGCCAGCAGTGTACGCGGGTTCTCCTACAATGAGCAGTTCTTC
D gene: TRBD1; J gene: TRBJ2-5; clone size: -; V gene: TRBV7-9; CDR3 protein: CASSLAGGSRETQYF; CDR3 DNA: TGTGCCAGCAGCCTGGCAGGGGGCAGCCGAGAGACCCAGTACTTC
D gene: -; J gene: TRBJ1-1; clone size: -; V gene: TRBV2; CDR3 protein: CASGHGTEAFF; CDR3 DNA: TGTGCCAGCGGTCATGGCACTGAAGCTTTCTTT
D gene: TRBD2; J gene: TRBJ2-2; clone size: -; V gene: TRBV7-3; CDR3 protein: CASSPIAGLTEELFF; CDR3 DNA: TGTGCCAGCAGCCCGATAGCGGGACTAACCGAGGAGCTGTTTTTT
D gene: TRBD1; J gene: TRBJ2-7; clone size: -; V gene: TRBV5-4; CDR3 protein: CASSLDPVGTGGNEQYF; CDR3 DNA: TGTGCCAGCAGCTTGGATCCGGTGGGGACAGGGGGCAACGAGCAGTACTTC
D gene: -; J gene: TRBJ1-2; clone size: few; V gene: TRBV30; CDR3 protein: CAAPRGGGYTF; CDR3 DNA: TGTGCCGCACCGCGTGGGGGTGGCTACACCTTC
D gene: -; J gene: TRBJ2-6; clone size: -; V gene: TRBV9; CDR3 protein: CASSAGRFTSGANVLTF; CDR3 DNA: TGTGCCAGCAGCGCGGGCAGGTTTACATCTGGGGCCAACGTCCTGACTTTC
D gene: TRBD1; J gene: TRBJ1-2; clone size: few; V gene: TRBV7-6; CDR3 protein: CASSAGGSYGYTF; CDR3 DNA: TGTGCCAGCAGCGCAGGGGGCAGCTATGGCTACACCTTC
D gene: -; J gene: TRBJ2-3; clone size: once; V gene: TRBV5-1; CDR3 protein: CASSLNSHTDTQYF; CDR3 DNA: TGCGCCAGCAGCTTAAATTCACACACAGATACGCAGTATTTT
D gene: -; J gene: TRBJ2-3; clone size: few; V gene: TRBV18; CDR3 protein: CASSPSKADTQYF; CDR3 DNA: TGTGCCAGCTCACCCTCCAAGGCGGATACGCAGTATTTT
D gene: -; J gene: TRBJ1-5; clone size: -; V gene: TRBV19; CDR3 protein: CASSIAQGVYQPQHF; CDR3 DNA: TGTGCCAGTAGTATAGCCCAGGGTGTGTATCAGCCCCAGCATTTT
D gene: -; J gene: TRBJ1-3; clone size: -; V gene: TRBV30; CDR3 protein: CAWNRGERNTIYF; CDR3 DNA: TGTGCCTGGAATAGGGGGGAGAGAAACACCATATATTTT
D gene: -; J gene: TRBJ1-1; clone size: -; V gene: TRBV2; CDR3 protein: CASSLSKVQSTEAFF; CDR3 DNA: TGTGCCAGCAGTCTGAGTAAGGTGCAGAGCACTGAAGCTTTCTTT
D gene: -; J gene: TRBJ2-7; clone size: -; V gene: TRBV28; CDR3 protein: CASSATPSYEQYF; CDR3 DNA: TGTGCCAGCAGTGCAACACCGTCCTACGAGCAGTACTTC
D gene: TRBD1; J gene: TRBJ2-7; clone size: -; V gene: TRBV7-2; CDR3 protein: CASSLVTGQGYEQYF; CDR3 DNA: TGTGCCAGCAGCTTAGTAACTGGACAGGGATACGAGCAGTACTTC
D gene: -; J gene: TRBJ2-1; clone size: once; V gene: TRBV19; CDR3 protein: CASSRSPPRSNEQFF; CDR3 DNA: TGTGCCAGTAGCAGATCCCCCCCTCGGTCCAATGAGCAGTTCTTC
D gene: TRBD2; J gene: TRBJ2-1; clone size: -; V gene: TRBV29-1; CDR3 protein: CSGTGLAGAFDEQFF; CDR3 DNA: TGCAGCGGAACGGGACTAGCGGGAGCTTTCGATGAGCAGTTCTTC
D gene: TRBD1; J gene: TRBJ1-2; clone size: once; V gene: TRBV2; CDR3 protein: CASSGQGALGYTF; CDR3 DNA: TGTGCCAGCAGTGGGCAGGGGGCGCTTGGCTACACCTTC
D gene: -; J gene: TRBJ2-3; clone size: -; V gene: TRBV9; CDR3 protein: CASSVDNVADTQYF; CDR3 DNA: TGTGCCAGCAGCGTAGATAATGTAGCAGATACGCAGTATTTT
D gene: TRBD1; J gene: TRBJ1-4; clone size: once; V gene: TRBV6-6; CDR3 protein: CASRATGAEKLFF; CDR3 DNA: TGTGCCAGCAGAGCCACAGGGGCTGAAAAACTGTTTTTT
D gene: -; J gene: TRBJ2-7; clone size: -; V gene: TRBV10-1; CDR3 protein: CASSKDFNYEQYF; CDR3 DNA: TGCGCCAGCAGTAAGGATTTCAACTACGAGCAGTACTTC
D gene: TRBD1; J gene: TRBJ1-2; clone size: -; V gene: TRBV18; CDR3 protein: CASSTQTGGDGYTF; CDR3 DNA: TGTGCCAGCTCAACCCAGACAGGGGGCGATGGCTACACCTTC
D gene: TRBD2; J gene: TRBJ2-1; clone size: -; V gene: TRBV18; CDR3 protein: CASSPLRGGYNEQFF; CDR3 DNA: TGTGCCAGCTCACCCCTCCGGGGGGGATACAATGAGCAGTTCTTC
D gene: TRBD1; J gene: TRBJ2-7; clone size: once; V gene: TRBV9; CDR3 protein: CASSVGGTGYEQYF; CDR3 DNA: TGTGCCAGCAGCGTAGGTGGGACAGGGTATGAACAGTACTTC
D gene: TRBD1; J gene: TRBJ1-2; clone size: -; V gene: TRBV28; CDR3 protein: CASSPPGTGGLLGDGYTF; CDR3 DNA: TGTGCCAGCAGCCCCCCCGGGACAGGGGGCCTTCTTGGGGATGGCTACACCTTC
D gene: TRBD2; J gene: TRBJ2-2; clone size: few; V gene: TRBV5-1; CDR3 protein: CATRLAGGAGELFF; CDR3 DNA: TGCGCCACCCGACTAGCGGGAGGAGCCGGGGAGCTGTTTTTT
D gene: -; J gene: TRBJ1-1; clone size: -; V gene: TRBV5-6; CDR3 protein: CASSLVGSNTEAFF; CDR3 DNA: TGTGCCAGCAGCTTGGTAGGATCGAACACTGAAGCTTTCTTT
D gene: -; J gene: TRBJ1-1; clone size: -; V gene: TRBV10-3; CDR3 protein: CAISEYRGTEAFF; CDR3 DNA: TGTGCCATCAGTGAGTACCGGGGAACTGAAGCTTTCTTT
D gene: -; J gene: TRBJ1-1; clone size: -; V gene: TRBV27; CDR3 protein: CASRPGPLSNTEAFF; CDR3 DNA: TGTGCCAGCAGACCGGGACCCCTCTCGAACACTGAAGCTTTCTTT
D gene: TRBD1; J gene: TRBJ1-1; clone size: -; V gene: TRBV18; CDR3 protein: CASSLETGGEGTEAFF; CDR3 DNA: TGTGCCAGCTCACTTGAGACAGGGGGAGAGGGGACTGAAGCTTTCTTT
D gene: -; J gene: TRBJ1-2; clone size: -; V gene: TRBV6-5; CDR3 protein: CASSPVVTAGYTF; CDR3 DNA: TGTGCCAGCAGTCCTGTGGTGACAGCTGGCTACACCTTC
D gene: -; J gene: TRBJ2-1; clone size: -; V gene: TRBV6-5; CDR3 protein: CASSSVYNEQFF; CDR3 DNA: TGTGCCAGCAGTTCAGTATATAATGAGCAGTTCTTC
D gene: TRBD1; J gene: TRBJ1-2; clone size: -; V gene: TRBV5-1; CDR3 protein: CASSLERDRSRGYTF; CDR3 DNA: TGCGCCAGCAGCTTGGAGAGGGACAGGTCACGGGGCTACACCTTC
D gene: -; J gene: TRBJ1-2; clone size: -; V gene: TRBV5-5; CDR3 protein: CASSLDSHGYTF; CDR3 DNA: TGTGCCAGCAGCTTGGACTCCCATGGCTACACCTTC
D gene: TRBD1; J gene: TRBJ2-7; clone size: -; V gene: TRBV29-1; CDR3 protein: CSAGQGNYEQYF; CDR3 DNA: TGCAGCGCGGGACAGGGGAACTACGAGCAGTACTTC
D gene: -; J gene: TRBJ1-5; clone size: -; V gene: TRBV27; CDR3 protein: CASGNQGGQPQHF; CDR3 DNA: TGTGCCAGCGGGAATCAAGGGGGGCAGCCCCAGCATTTT